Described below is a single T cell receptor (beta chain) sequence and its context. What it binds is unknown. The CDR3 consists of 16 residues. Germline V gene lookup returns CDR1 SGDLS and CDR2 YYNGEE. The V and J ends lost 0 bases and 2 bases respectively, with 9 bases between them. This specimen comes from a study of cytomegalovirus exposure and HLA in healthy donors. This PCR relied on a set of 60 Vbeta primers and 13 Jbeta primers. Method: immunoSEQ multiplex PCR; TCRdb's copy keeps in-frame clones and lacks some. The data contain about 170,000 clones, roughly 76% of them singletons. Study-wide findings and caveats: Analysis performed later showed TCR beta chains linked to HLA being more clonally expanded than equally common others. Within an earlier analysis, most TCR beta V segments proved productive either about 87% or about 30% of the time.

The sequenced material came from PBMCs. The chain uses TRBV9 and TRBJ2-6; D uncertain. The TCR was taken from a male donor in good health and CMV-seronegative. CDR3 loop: CASSVAPQAGANVLTF. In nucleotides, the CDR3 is TGTGCCAGCAGCGTAGCTCCCCAGGCTGGGGCCAACGTCCTGACTTTC.